This note documents a single T cell receptor (beta chain) sequence. Its target is unknown. The PCR used 60 Vbeta and 13 Jbeta primers. In the original processing: An analysis that came later counted roughly 87 million unique TCR beta chains, approximately 10 million shared. Repertoires were generated with immunoSEQ multiplex PCR, while TCRdb's copy carries only in-frame clones and drops some. V and J calls and clone size are those listed in that table; D and trimming were worked out from the DNA. The repertoire holds roughly 100,000 clones, with about four fifths as singletons. The V gene's germline CDR1 is ENHRY and CDR2 SYGVKD. The CDR3 has 13 residues. V lost 10 bases to trimming and J lost 3 bases; unmatched junction nucleotides: 6. This entry is derived from a study of cytomegalovirus exposure and HLA in healthy donors. General study results and limits: For cytomegalovirus status, the classifier reportedly gave diagnoses with high specificity and sensitivity. Usually a TCR sequence was rare, but some public TCRs were found in many donors. An assumption of roughly uniform sequencing depth across donors underlay the presence/absence analyses.

This chain links TRBV10-3 with TRBJ2-5, with TRBD1 matching over 9 bases. This clonotype was obtained from a woman in her forties in good health and CMV-seronegative. Input material: PBMCs. CDR3 sequence (DNA): TGTGCCACTCGGGGACAGGGTAAAGAGACCCAGTACTTC. This sequence encodes CATRGQGKETQYF.